Below, 2 T cell receptor beta chains from the same sample are listed, as sequenced in a study of control samples from healthy donors and cancer patients. The protocol was immunoSEQ multiplex PCR, while the TCRdb copy is restricted to in-frame clones and leaves out a portion. The sample shows around 99,000 clones, approximately 90% of them seen only once. The material sequenced was blood. The receptors derive from a human donor in good health. The donor label of this sample is uncertain.

This sequence joins TRBV5-6 and TRBJ1-4, with 8 bases identical to TRBD1. The CDR3 spans 15 residues. The J segment lost 8 bases and the V segment lost 4 bases, leaving 10 bases of the junction unmatched. The V gene's germline CDR1 is SGHDT and CDR2 YYEEEE. The CDR3 bases are TGTGCCAGCAGCGCCGGGACAGGCGGCGGCGAAAAACTGTTTTTT. Translation gives CASSAGTGGGEKLFF.

V gene TRBV2 combines with J gene TRBJ1-6; unclear D gene. CDR1 is SNHLY, CDR2 FYNNEI, per germline. The V and J ends lost 7 bases and 0 bases respectively, with 10 bases between them. The CDR3 runs 15 residues. The chain's CDR3 is CASKGGSSYNSPLHF. CDR3 sequence (DNA): TGTGCCAGCAAAGGAGGGAGCTCCTATAATTCACCCCTCCACTTT.